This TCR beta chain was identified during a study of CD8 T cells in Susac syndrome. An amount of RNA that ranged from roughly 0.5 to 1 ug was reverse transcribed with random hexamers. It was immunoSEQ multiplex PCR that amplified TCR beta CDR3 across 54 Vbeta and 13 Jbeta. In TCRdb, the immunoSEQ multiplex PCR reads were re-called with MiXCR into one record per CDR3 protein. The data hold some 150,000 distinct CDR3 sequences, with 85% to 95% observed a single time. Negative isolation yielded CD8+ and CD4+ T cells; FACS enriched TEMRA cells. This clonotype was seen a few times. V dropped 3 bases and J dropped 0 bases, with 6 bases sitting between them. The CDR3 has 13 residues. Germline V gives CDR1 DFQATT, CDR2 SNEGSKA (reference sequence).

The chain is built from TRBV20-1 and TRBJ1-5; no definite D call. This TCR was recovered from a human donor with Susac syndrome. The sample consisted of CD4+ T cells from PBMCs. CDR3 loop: CSASKDSNQPQHF. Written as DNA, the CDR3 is TGCAGTGCTAGTAAGGATAGCAATCAGCCCCAGCATTTT.